Listed here is a single TCR beta chain. Its antigen is still unknown. This sample was included in a study of shared clonotypes between healthy human individuals. V lost 8 bases, J lost 4 bases, and 14 bases stayed unmatched. CDR1 and CDR2 from the germline V gene are MNHEY and SVGAGI. The CDR3 length is 16 residues. The assay used deep level. Sequenced by immunoSEQ multiplex PCR; TCRdb stores in-frame clones only, minus some. In the table there are about 2.4 million clones, 80% to 95% of which are singletons. The study, taken as a whole, reports: Generally, estimated richness proved larger in naive subsets than it did in memory subsets.

The genes are TRBV6-5 and TRBJ2-1; the match to TRBD2 covers 7 bases. The origin of this receptor is a young man in good health. Some clones in this sample may be carry-over from other donors' samples. Input material: naive CD4+ T cells from PBMCs. Subset noted: CD45RA+ positively selected. CDR3 protein: CASRSPLAAMYNEQFF. CDR3 sequence (DNA): TGTGCCAGCCGTTCTCCGCTAGCGGCCATGTACAATGAGCAGTTCTTC.